This T cell receptor (beta chain) originates from a study of long-term antiretroviral therapy in people with HIV. They ran version v3.0 of the immunoSEQ assay at survey level. Method: immunoSEQ multiplex PCR; TCRdb's copy keeps in-frame clones and lacks some. The repertoire consists of around 12,000 clones, with roughly three quarters occurring once and the leading ten covering approximately 20%. This sequence was found in a woman aged 40 to 50 with HIV. The sequenced sample was unsorted PBMCs, obtained 0.5 years before starting antiretroviral therapy.

CDR3 residues: CASSLRGDRLQETQYF. CDR3 DNA sequence: TGTGCCAGCAGCTTAAGAGGGGACAGGCTACAAGAGACCCAGTACTTC. The V and J genes are TRBV7-9 and TRBJ2-5; 8 bases fit TRBD1. Germline CDR1 and CDR2: SEHNR and FQNEAQ (reference sequence). The CDR3 contains 16 residues. The trim removed 2 bases at V and 2 bases at J, leaving 7 bases unmatched.